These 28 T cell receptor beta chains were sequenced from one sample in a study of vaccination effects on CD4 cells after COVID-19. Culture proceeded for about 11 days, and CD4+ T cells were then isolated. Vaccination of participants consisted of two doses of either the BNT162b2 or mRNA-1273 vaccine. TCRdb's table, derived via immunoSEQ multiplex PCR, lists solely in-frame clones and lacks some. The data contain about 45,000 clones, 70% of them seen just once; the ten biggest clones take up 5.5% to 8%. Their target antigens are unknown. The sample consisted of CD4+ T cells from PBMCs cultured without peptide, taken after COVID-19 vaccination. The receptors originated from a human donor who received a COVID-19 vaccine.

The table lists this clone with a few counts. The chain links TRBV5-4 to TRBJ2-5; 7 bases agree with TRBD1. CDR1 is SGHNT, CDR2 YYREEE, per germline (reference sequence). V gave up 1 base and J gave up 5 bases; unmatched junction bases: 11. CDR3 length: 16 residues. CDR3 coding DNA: TGTGCCAGCAGCTTGTCGACAGGGTCTGACTGGGAGACCCAGTACTTC. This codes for CASSLSTGSDWETQYF.

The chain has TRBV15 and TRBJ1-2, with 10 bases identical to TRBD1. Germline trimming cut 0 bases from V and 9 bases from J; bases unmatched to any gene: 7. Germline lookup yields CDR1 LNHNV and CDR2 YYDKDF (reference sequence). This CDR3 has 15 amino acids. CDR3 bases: TGTGCCACCAGCAGAGATAGTCGGACAGGGGGGCGCTACACCTTC. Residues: CATSRDSRTGGRYTF.

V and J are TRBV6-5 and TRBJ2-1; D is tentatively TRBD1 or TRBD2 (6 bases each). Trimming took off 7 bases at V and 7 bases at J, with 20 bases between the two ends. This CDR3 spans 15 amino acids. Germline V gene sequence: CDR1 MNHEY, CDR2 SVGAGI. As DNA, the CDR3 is TGTGCCAGCACCTTCGGGGGACACACCAAGAATGAGCAGTTCTTC. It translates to CASTFGGHTKNEQFF.

CDR3: CASSLGQGAIQPQHF. CDR3 DNA: TGTGCCAGCAGCTTAGGGCAGGGGGCTATTCAGCCCCAGCATTTT. The chain recombines TRBV5-6 with TRBJ1-5, with 8 bases lining up with TRBD1. Germline V gives CDR1 SGHDT, CDR2 YYEEEE. This CDR3 has 15 residues. The V and J ends lost 2 bases and 6 bases, in that order; junction bases with no gene match: 7.

CDR3 protein: CASSRDRRGGYTF. The CDR3 bases are TGTGCCAGCAGCCGGGACCGACGGGGTGGCTACACCTTC. The chain has TRBV14 and TRBJ1-2; a possible D gene is TRBD1 (5 bases). With 4 bases removed from V and 7 bases from J, the gap between germline ends came to 13 bases. Per the germline V gene, CDR1 is SGHDN and CDR2 is FVKESK. CDR3 length equals 13 residues.

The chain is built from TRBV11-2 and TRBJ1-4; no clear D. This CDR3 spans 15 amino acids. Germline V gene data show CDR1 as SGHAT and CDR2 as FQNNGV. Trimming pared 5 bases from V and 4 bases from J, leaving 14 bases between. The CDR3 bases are TGTGCCAGCAGCAACGGCCAACTCTTTAATGAAAAACTGTTTTTT. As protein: CASSNGQLFNEKLFF.

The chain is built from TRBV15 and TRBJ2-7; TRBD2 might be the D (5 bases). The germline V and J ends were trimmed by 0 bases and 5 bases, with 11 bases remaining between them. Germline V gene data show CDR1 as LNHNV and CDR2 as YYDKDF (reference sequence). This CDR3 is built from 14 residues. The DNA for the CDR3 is TGTGCCACCAGCAGAGATAGGACTTCTGACGAGCAGTACTTC. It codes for CATSRDRTSDEQYF.

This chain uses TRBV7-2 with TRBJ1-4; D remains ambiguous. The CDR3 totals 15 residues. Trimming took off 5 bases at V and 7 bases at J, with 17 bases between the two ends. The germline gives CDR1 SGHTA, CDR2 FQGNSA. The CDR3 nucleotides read TGTGCCAGCAGCCCCCGGGCCCCTCGGGGTGAAAAACTGTTTTTT. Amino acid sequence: CASSPRAPRGEKLFF.

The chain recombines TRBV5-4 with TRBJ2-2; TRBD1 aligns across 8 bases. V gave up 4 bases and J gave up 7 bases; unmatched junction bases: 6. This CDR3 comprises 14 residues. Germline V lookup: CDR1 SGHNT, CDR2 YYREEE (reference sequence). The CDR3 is CASSVRGHGGELFF. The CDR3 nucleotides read TGTGCCAGCAGCGTCAGGGGGCATGGCGGGGAGCTGTTTTTT. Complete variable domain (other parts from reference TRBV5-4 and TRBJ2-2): ETGVTQSPTHLIKTRGQQVTLRCSSQSGHNTVSWYQQALGQGPQFIFQYYREEENGRGNFPPRFSGLQFPNYSSELNVNALELDDSALYLCASSVRGHGGELFFGEGSRLTVL.

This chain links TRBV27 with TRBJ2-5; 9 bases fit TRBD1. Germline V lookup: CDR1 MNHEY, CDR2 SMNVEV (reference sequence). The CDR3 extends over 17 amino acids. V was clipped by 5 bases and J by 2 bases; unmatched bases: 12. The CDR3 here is CASSPGTGRREQETQYF. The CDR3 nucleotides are TGTGCCAGCAGTCCAGGGACAGGGAGGCGTGAACAAGAGACCCAGTACTTC.

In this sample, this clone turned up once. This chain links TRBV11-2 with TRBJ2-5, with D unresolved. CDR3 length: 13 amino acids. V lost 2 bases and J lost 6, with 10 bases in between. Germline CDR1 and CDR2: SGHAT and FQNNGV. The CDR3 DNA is TGTGCCAGCAGCTTACAACTTGAACAGACCCAGTACTTC. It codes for CASSLQLEQTQYF. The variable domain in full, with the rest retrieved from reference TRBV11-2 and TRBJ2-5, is EAGVAQSPRYKIIEKRQSVAFWCNPISGHATLYWYQQILGQGPKLLIQFQNNGVVDDSQLPKDRFSAERLKGVDSTLKIQPAKLEDSAVYLCASSLQLEQTQYFGPGTRLLVL.

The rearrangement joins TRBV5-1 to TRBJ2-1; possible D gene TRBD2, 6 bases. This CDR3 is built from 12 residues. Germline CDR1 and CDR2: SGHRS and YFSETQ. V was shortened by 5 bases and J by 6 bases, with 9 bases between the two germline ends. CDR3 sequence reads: CASRQEGNEQFF. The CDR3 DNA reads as TGCGCCAGCAGACAGGAGGGCAATGAGCAGTTCTTC.

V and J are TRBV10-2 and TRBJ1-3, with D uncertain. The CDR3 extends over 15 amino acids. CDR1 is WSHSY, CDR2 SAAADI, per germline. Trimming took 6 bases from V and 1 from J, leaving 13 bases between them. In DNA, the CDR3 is TGCGCCAGCAGGCCCACAGCAGAATCTGGAAACACCATATATTTT. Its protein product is CASRPTAESGNTIYF.

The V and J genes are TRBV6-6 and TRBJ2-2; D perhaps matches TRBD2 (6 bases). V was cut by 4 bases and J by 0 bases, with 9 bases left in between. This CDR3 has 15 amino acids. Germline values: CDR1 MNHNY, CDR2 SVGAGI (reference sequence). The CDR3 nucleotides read TGTGCCAGCAGTTGGGACTCACCGAACACCGGGGAGCTGTTTTTT. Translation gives CASSWDSPNTGELFF.

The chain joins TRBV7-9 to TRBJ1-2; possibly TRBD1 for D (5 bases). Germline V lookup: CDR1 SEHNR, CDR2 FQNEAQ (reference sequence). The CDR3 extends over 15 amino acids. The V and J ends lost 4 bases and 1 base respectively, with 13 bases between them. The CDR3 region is CASSWGEGRNYGYTF. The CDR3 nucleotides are TGTGCCAGCAGCTGGGGCGAAGGGCGTAACTATGGCTACACCTTC.

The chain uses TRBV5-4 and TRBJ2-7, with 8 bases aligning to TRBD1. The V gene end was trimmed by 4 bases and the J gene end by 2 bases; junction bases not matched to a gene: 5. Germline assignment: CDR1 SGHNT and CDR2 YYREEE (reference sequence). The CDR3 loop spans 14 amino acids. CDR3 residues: CASSGQGVPYEQYF. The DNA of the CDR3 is TGTGCCAGCAGCGGACAGGGTGTCCCCTACGAGCAGTACTTC.

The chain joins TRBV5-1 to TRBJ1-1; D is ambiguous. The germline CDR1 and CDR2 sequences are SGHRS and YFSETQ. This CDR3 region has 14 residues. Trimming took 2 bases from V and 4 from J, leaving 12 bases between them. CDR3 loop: CASSFVSAGTEAFF. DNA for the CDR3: TGCGCCAGCAGCTTCGTCTCAGCGGGCACTGAAGCTTTCTTT.

CDR3 region: CARGSGGWYGYTF. The CDR3 bases are TGTGCCAGAGGATCGGGGGGCTGGTATGGCTACACCTTC. The chain is built from TRBV2 and TRBJ1-2; tentatively, D is TRBD1 (6 bases). Germline CDR1 SNHLY, CDR2 FYNNEI. The CDR3 sequence is 13 residues long. V dropped 9 bases and J dropped 5 bases, with 16 bases sitting between them.

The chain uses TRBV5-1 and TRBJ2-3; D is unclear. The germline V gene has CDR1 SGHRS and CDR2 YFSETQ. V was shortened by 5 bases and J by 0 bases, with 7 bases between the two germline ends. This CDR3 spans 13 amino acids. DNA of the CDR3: TGCGCCAGCAGGGCGACTAGCACAGATACGCAGTATTTT. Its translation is CASRATSTDTQYF.

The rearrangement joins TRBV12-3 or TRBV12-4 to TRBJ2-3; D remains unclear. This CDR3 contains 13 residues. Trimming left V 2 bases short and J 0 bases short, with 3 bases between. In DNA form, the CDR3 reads TGTGCCAGCAGTTTAAGTAGCACAGATACGCAGTATTTT. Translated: CASSLSSTDTQYF.

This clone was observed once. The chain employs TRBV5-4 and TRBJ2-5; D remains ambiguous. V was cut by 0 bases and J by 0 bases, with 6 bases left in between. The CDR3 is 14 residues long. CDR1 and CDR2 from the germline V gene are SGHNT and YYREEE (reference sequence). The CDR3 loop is CASSLVAYQETQYF. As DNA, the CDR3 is TGTGCCAGCAGCTTGGTGGCGTACCAAGAGACCCAGTACTTC. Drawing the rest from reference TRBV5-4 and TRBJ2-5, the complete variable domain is ETGVTQSPTHLIKTRGQQVTLRCSSQSGHNTVSWYQQALGQGPQFIFQYYREEENGRGNFPPRFSGLQFPNYSSELNVNALELDDSALYLCASSLVAYQETQYFGPGTRLLVL.

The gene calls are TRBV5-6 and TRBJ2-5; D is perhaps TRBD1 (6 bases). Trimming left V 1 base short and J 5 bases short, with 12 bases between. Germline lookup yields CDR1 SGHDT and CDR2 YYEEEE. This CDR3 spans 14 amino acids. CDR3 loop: CASSLNRAGETQYF. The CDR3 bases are TGTGCCAGCAGCTTGAACAGGGCCGGGGAGACCCAGTACTTC.

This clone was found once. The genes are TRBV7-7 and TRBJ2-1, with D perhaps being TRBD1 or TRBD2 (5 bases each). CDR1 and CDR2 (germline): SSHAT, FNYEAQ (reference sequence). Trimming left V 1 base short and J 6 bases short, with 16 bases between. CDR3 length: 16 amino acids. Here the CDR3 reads CASSLGRLVGVNEQFF. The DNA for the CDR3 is TGTGCCAGCAGCTTAGGCAGGCTAGTGGGGGTCAATGAGCAGTTCTTC.

CDR3 DNA sequence: TGTGCCAGCAGTGGGACAGGTTGGAATCAGCCCCAGCATTTT. It yields the protein CASSGTGWNQPQHF. V gene TRBV2 combines with J gene TRBJ1-5; TRBD1 matches at 7 bases. Germline values: CDR1 SNHLY, CDR2 FYNNEI. V trimming: 4 bases; J trimming: 4 bases; junction bases outside the gene matches: 4. The length of the CDR3 is 14 residues.

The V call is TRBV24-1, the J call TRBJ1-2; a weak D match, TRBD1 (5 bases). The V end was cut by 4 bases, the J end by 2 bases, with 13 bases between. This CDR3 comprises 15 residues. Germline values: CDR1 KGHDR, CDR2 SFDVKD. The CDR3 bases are TGTGCCACCAGTGACTCCGGGACGTCGAACTATGGCTACACCTTC. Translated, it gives CATSDSGTSNYGYTF.

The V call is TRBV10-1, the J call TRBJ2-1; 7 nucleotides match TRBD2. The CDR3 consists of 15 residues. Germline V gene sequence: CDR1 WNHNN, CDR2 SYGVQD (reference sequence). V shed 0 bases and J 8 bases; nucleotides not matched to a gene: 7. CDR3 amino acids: CASSESALAIDEQFF. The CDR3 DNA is TGCGCCAGCAGTGAGTCTGCACTAGCGATCGATGAGCAGTTCTTC.

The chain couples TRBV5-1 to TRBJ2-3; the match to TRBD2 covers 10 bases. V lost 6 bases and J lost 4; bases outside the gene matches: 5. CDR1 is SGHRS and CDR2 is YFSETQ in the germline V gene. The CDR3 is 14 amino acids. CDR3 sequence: CASTAGGQADTQYF. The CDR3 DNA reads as TGCGCCAGCACAGCGGGGGGGCAGGCAGATACGCAGTATTTT.

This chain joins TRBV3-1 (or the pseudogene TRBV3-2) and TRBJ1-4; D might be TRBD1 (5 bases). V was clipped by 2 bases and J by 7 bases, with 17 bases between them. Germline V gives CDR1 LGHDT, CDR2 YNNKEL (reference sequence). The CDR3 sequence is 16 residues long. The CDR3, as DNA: TGTGCCAGCAGCCAATATGATGAGGGGCCCCGTGAAAAACTGTTTTTT. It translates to CASSQYDEGPREKLFF.